The 21 T cell receptor beta chains in this list originate from one sample, sequenced in a study of cytomegalovirus exposure and HLA in healthy donors. TCRdb's copy holds only in-frame clones and misses some; the assay was immunoSEQ multiplex PCR. This table has about 63,000 clones, roughly 90% appearing once. The material sequenced was PBMCs. These receptors all stem from a woman aged 18-30 years in good health and CMV-seronegative.

This rearrangement joins TRBV5-1 to TRBJ1-5; D ambiguous. The CDR3 has 13 residues. Germline V gene data show CDR1 as SGHRS and CDR2 as YFSETQ. Trimming left V 0 bases short and J 4 bases short, with 5 bases between. This chain's CDR3 is CASSLASNQPQHF. In DNA form, the CDR3 reads TGCGCCAGCAGCTTGGCCTCGAATCAGCCCCAGCATTTT.

The chain carries TRBV9 and TRBJ2-1, with 9 bases identical to TRBD1. V shed 4 bases and J 4 bases; nucleotides not matched to a gene: 18. From germline, CDR1 is SGDLS and CDR2 YYNGEE. The CDR3 totals 19 residues. CDR3 in amino acids: CASSTPRLGGQGSYNEQFF. Written as DNA, the CDR3 is TGTGCCAGCAGCACGCCCCGATTAGGGGGACAGGGATCTTACAATGAGCAGTTCTTC.

The gene calls are TRBV7-2 and TRBJ2-1, with 11 bases aligning to TRBD2. The CDR3 runs to 13 residues. Germline values: CDR1 SGHTA, CDR2 FQGNSA. J gave up 12 bases and V 3 bases, and 4 bases lay outside the gene matches. In nucleotides, the CDR3 is TGTGCCAGCAGCTTGACTAGCGGGGAGGCGCAGTTCTTC. Its protein product is CASSLTSGEAQFF.

The chain carries TRBV10-3 and TRBJ2-2, with 9 bases matching TRBD1. After removal of 10 bases from V and 5 bases from J, the junction contained 8 bases not matched to a gene. The germline CDR1 and CDR2 sequences are ENHRY and SYGVKD. CDR3 length equals 14 residues. The CDR3 coding sequence is TGTGCCACCCAGAGGACAGGGGATACCGGGGAGCTGTTTTTT. Translating it yields CATQRTGDTGELFF.

The chain employs TRBV28 and TRBJ2-1; TRBD2 matches 10 bases. The junction had 5 bases not matched to a gene; V was cut back by 2 bases and J by 7 bases. Germline V gene sequence: CDR1 MDHEN, CDR2 SYDVKM. This CDR3 comprises 15 residues. CDR3: CASSLGTSGANEQFF. CDR3 DNA sequence: TGTGCCAGCAGTTTAGGTACTAGCGGGGCGAATGAGCAGTTCTTC.

This clone was found once. V gene TRBV4-1 combines with J gene TRBJ1-1; no clear D. Germline-derived CDR1 and CDR2 are MGHRA and YSYEKL. Trimming removed 5 bases at V and 5 bases at J, with 18 bases between. This CDR3 has 15 residues. CDR3 sequence reads: CASSRPGKRDTEAFF. DNA of the CDR3: TGCGCCAGCAGCAGGCCAGGAAAGAGGGATACTGAAGCTTTCTTT.

V is TRBV11-2 and J is TRBJ2-1; TRBD1 is a possible D gene (5 bases). CDR1 is SGHAT, CDR2 FQNNGV, per germline. The CDR3 extends over 16 amino acids. V shed 3 bases and J shed 3 bases, with 15 bases lying between them. The CDR3 nucleotides read TGTGCCAGCAGCTTGTATACAGGAAACAACTACAATGAGCAGTTCTTC. It translates to CASSLYTGNNYNEQFF.

The chain employs TRBV25-1 and TRBJ1-1, with 7 positions matching TRBD1. The junction had 8 bases not matched to a gene; V was cut back by 8 bases and J by 5 bases. This CDR3 contains 13 residues. Germline V lookup: CDR1 MGHDK, CDR2 SYGVNS. This CDR3 reads CASSSTGQTEAFF. CDR3 nucleotides: TGTGCCAGCTCTTCGACAGGGCAAACTGAAGCTTTCTTT.

This clone has a single count. The chain couples TRBV10-3 to TRBJ2-3, with D perhaps matching TRBD2 (7 bases). The CDR3 extends over 15 amino acids. CDR1 and CDR2 (germline): ENHRY, SYGVKD. V dropped 10 bases and J dropped 1 base, with 18 bases sitting between them. CDR3 in amino acids: CATGQGLAGTDTQYF. The CDR3 coding sequence is TGTGCCACCGGCCAGGGGCTAGCGGGCACAGATACGCAGTATTTT.

The J gene is TRBJ2-7, the V gene TRBV5-1; 11 positions match TRBD2. Germline V lookup: CDR1 SGHRS, CDR2 YFSETQ. The CDR3 runs to 16 residues. With 0 bases clipped from V and 4 bases from J, the junction kept 6 bases outside the gene matches. The CDR3 loop reads CASSLELAGVHYEQYF. As DNA, the CDR3 is TGCGCCAGCAGCTTGGAACTAGCGGGAGTTCATTACGAGCAGTACTTC.

CDR3 protein: CASSPHRLAGDGGEQFF. In DNA form, the CDR3 reads TGTGCCAGCAGCCCCCACCGGCTAGCGGGAGATGGAGGTGAGCAGTTCTTC. This chain links TRBV11-3 with TRBJ2-1, with 10 bases identical to TRBD2. The trim removed 5 bases at V and 9 bases at J, leaving 16 bases unmatched. There are 17 residues in the CDR3. Germline CDR1 reads SGHNT; CDR2 reads YENEEA.

The rearrangement joins TRBV30 to TRBJ2-3, with D possibly being TRBD1 (5 bases). V shed 1 base and J shed 1 base, with 21 bases lying between them. The CDR3 contains 18 residues. Germline CDR1 reads GTSNPN; CDR2 reads SVGIG (reference sequence). CDR3 DNA sequence: TGTGCCTGGAGTGCATTAAACTGGGGCTTAATACGCACAGATACGCAGTATTTT. Residues: CAWSALNWGLIRTDTQYF. Full variable domain (remainder filled in from reference TRBV30 and TRBJ2-3): SQTIHQWPATLVQPVGSPLSLECTVEGTSNPNLYWYRQAAGRGLQLLFYSVGIGQISSEVPQNLSASRPQDRQFILSSKKLLLSDSGFYLCAWSALNWGLIRTDTQYFGPGTRLTVL.

This clone came up a few times. The chain recombines TRBV7-2 with TRBJ1-6; D not resolved. The CDR3 is made up of 14 amino acids. The V gene's germline CDR1 is SGHTA and CDR2 FQGNSA. V was cut by 5 bases and J by 3 bases, with 8 bases left in between. CDR3 sequence (DNA): TGTGCCAGCAGCACCCGGGACTATAATTCACCCCTCCACTTT. Residues: CASSTRDYNSPLHF.

In its sample, this clone was seen a few times. The V gene is TRBV7-6, the J gene TRBJ1-4; no definite D call. The germline gives CDR1 SGHVS, CDR2 FNYEAQ. Trimming stripped 0 bases from V and 5 bases from J, with 4 bases between. The CDR3 is made up of 13 amino acids. CDR3 sequence (DNA): TGTGCCAGCAGCTTAGCCATCAATGAAAAACTGTTTTTT. As protein: CASSLAINEKLFF.

This chain links TRBV19 with TRBJ1-2, with 9 bases identical to TRBD1. V shed 3 bases, J shed 8 bases, and the junction held 7 bases outside the gene matches. CDR3 length: 14 residues. Germline V gene sequence: CDR1 LNHDA, CDR2 SQIVND (reference sequence). CDR3 nucleotide sequence: TGTGCCAGTAGTATCGGTGGACAGGGGTTGGGCTACACCTTC. Residues: CASSIGGQGLGYTF.

The chain uses TRBV7-9 and TRBJ2-1; TRBD2 might be the D (6 bases). Trimming cost V 3 bases and J 6 bases, with 12 bases left between them. The CDR3 runs to 14 residues. Germline V gene lookup returns CDR1 SEHNR and CDR2 FQNEAQ (reference sequence). The CDR3 here is CASSFSRTINEQFF. CDR3 nucleotide sequence: TGTGCCAGCAGCTTTTCCCGGACTATCAATGAGCAGTTCTTC.

The chain couples TRBV2 to TRBJ2-7; 10 bases align to TRBD1. Germline CDR1 and CDR2: SNHLY and FYNNEI. The CDR3 runs 16 residues. J gave up 4 bases and V 5 bases, and 11 bases lay outside the gene matches. The CDR3 sequence is CASSRPGQGDLYEQYF. The CDR3 DNA reads TGTGCCAGCAGTCGACCCGGACAGGGGGATCTATACGAGCAGTACTTC.

J is TRBJ2-7 and V is TRBV6-1, with 8 nucleotides matching TRBD2. The DNA end is more similar to TRBJ2-5, so the J call may be wrong. The CDR3 runs 18 residues. Germline V lookup: CDR1 MNHNS, CDR2 SASEGT. CDR3 residues: CASSEWGLVAGFQETQYF. CDR3 DNA: TGTGCCAGCAGTGAATGGGGTTTAGTAGCGGGATTCCAAGAGACCCAGTACTTC.

This clone was seen only once. J is TRBJ2-7 and V is TRBV19, with D perhaps TRBD2 (6 bases). The length of the CDR3 is 13 residues. Germline CDR1 LNHDA, CDR2 SQIVND (reference sequence). The V end was cut by 5 bases, the J end by 5 bases, with 13 bases between. CDR3 residues: CASSSRDSDEQYF. The CDR3 bases are TGTGCCAGTAGTTCCCGGGACTCTGACGAGCAGTACTTC.

V and J are TRBV19 and TRBJ2-1; 11 bases are shared with TRBD2. CDR3 length equals 15 residues. Germline V gives CDR1 LNHDA, CDR2 SQIVND (reference sequence). With V trimmed by 5 bases and J by 8 bases, 8 bases remained unmatched. CDR3 in amino acids: CASSLLAGDNDEQFF. In nucleotides, the CDR3 is TGTGCCAGTAGTTTACTAGCGGGAGACAACGATGAGCAGTTCTTC.

The chain recombines TRBV5-1 with TRBJ2-2; 7 positions agree with TRBD2. Germline V gene lookup returns CDR1 SGHRS and CDR2 YFSETQ. Trimming took 0 bases from V and 6 from J; bases not matched to a gene: 8. The CDR3 consists of 16 residues. Here the CDR3 DNA reads TGCGCCAGCAGCTTGGCAGGACTAGATCATTCCGGGGAGCTGTTTTTT. This translates into CASSLAGLDHSGELFF.